This is a list of T cell receptor beta chains from one sample in a study of blood T cell repertoires in COVID-19. Only in-frame clones appear in the TCRdb table, and some are missing; sequencing was by immunoSEQ multiplex PCR. The profile shows roughly 100,000 clones, approximately 83% of them singletons. Sample: peripheral blood. Receptors originate from a man over 45 with acute or convalescent COVID-19. CDR3s include the opening cysteine and the closing phenylalanine or tryptophan. D genes are given only for firm matches. Not all rows give a size; the values are once, few, many and, for expanded clones, a class.

cdr3_nt: TGCAGCACCCGGACAGGGCTGAGCTACGAGCAGTACTTC
cdr3_aa: CSTRTGLSYEQYF
clone_size: NA
d_call: TRBD1
j_call: TRBJ2-7
v_call: TRBV29-1

cdr3_nt: TGTGCCAGCAGTCCGACGACAGGGACCTACGAGCAGTACTTC
cdr3_aa: CASSPTTGTYEQYF
clone_size: few
d_call: TRBD1
j_call: TRBJ2-7
v_call: TRBV27

cdr3_nt: TGTGCCAGCAGTCAGGGACAGGGGGCCGGTGAAGCTTTCTTT
cdr3_aa: CASSQGQGAGEAFF
clone_size: NA
d_call: TRBD1
j_call: TRBJ1-1
v_call: TRBV6-4

cdr3_nt: TGTGCCAGCAGCTTAACCCCCACATCCGGGAGGAACTCCCACAATGAGCAGTTCTTC
cdr3_aa: CASSLTPTSGRNSHNEQFF
clone_size: NA
d_call: TRBD2
j_call: TRBJ2-1
v_call: TRBV7-3

cdr3_nt: TGCGCCAGCAGGTTTGGGACAGGTCTCAATCAGCCCCAGCATTTT
cdr3_aa: CASRFGTGLNQPQHF
clone_size: NA
d_call: TRBD1
j_call: TRBJ1-5
v_call: TRBV5-1

cdr3_nt: TGTGCTCACTCACTAGGAGGGGACGACACTGAAGCTTTCTTT
cdr3_aa: CAHSLGGDDTEAFF
clone_size: NA
d_call: NA
j_call: TRBJ1-1
v_call: TRBV28

cdr3_nt: TGTGCCATCAGTGACGGGGGATTGAGCACTGAAGCTTTCTTT
cdr3_aa: CAISDGGLSTEAFF
clone_size: once
d_call: NA
j_call: TRBJ1-1
v_call: TRBV10-3

cdr3_nt: TGTGCCAGCAGCCGGACTAGCGGGGGGACCGCGAGCACAGATACGCAGTATTTT
cdr3_aa: CASSRTSGGTASTDTQYF
clone_size: NA
d_call: TRBD2
j_call: TRBJ2-3
v_call: TRBV7-6

cdr3_nt: TGTGCCAGCAGCTTAGGCCTAGCGGGAGAGACCCCGTTCTTC
cdr3_aa: CASSLGLAGETPFF
clone_size: NA
d_call: TRBD2
j_call: TRBJ2-1
v_call: TRBV11-1

cdr3_nt: TGTGCCACCAGTGATTCCGCGCATTATACGCAGTATTTT
cdr3_aa: CATSDSAHYTQYF
clone_size: NA
d_call: NA
j_call: TRBJ2-3
v_call: TRBV24-1

cdr3_nt: TGTGCCAGCAGCTTAACGTTCGGGTCCCACGAGCAGTACTTC
cdr3_aa: CASSLTFGSHEQYF
clone_size: NA
d_call: NA
j_call: TRBJ2-7
v_call: TRBV7-3

cdr3_nt: TGTGCCACCAGCCCCGGGGGTAGCGGGAGCTCAGATACGCAGTATTTT
cdr3_aa: CATSPGGSGSSDTQYF
clone_size: NA
d_call: TRBD2
j_call: TRBJ2-3
v_call: TRBV24-1

cdr3_nt: TGCGCCAGCAGCCCCGGACAGCCGCAAGAGACCCAGTACTTC
cdr3_aa: CASSPGQPQETQYF
clone_size: once
d_call: NA
j_call: TRBJ2-5
v_call: TRBV5-1

cdr3_nt: TGTGCCAGCAGCCAGGACAGGGTCTCCTACGAGCAGTACTTC
cdr3_aa: CASSQDRVSYEQYF
clone_size: NA
d_call: TRBD1
j_call: TRBJ2-7
v_call: TRBV5-4

cdr3_nt: TGTGCCATCAGTGAAAGGAGTACGGAGACCCAGTACTTC
cdr3_aa: CAISERSTETQYF
clone_size: NA
d_call: NA
j_call: TRBJ2-5
v_call: TRBV10-3

cdr3_nt: TGCGCCAGCAGTCCAGGACAGGTTACCCTGGGAGCCAAAAACATTCAGTACTTC
cdr3_aa: CASSPGQVTLGAKNIQYF
clone_size: NA
d_call: TRBD1
j_call: TRBJ2-4
v_call: TRBV5-1

cdr3_nt: TGCGCCAGCAGCCCTCGCGCACCCTCCTACGAGCAGTACTTC
cdr3_aa: CASSPRAPSYEQYF
clone_size: NA
d_call: NA
j_call: TRBJ2-7
v_call: TRBV5-1

cdr3_nt: TGTGCCAGCACCTCGGGGGACAGCTCCACAGATACGCAGTATTTT
cdr3_aa: CASTSGDSSTDTQYF
clone_size: once
d_call: NA
j_call: TRBJ2-3
v_call: TRBV9

cdr3_nt: TGTGCCACCAGTGATTGGGGGACAGGGGAGGAAGATACGCAGTATTTT
cdr3_aa: CATSDWGTGEEDTQYF
clone_size: NA
d_call: TRBD1
j_call: TRBJ2-3
v_call: TRBV24-1

cdr3_nt: TGTGCCACCACCGCCAACCCCACGGGAGTGACCCACGAGCAGTACTTC
cdr3_aa: CATTANPTGVTHEQYF
clone_size: NA
d_call: NA
j_call: TRBJ2-7
v_call: TRBV15

cdr3_nt: TGCGCCAGCAGCCCAGGGGGGCTAGAGACCCAGTACTTC
cdr3_aa: CASSPGGLETQYF
clone_size: NA
d_call: NA
j_call: TRBJ2-5
v_call: TRBV5-1

cdr3_nt: TGTGCCAGCAGCAAAGGGGACAGAGAAAATTCACCCCTCCACTTT
cdr3_aa: CASSKGDRENSPLHF
clone_size: NA
d_call: TRBD1
j_call: TRBJ1-6
v_call: TRBV7-9

cdr3_nt: TGTGCCTGGAGCCGGGGGAAGACAACTAATGAAAAACTGTTTTTT
cdr3_aa: CAWSRGKTTNEKLFF
clone_size: NA
d_call: NA
j_call: TRBJ1-4
v_call: TRBV30

cdr3_nt: TGTGCCAGCAGGAGGGGACACCTCACAGATACGCAGTATTTT
cdr3_aa: CASRRGHLTDTQYF
clone_size: NA
d_call: NA
j_call: TRBJ2-3
v_call: TRBV6-5

cdr3_nt: TGTGCCAGCAGCCCTCCCTCCTCCTACGAGCAGTACTTC
cdr3_aa: CASSPPSSYEQYF
clone_size: NA
d_call: NA
j_call: TRBJ2-7
v_call: TRBV5-4

cdr3_nt: TGTGCCAGCAGCCCAAAACCGGGCTCCTACGAGCAGTACTTC
cdr3_aa: CASSPKPGSYEQYF
clone_size: NA
d_call: NA
j_call: TRBJ2-7
v_call: TRBV5-6

cdr3_nt: TGTGCCAGCAGCCAGGGAGGAATCGAGCAGTACTTC
cdr3_aa: CASSQGGIEQYF
clone_size: NA
d_call: NA
j_call: TRBJ2-7
v_call: TRBV14

cdr3_nt: TGTGCCAGCTCTCTCAAGGGACAGAACACTGAAGCTTTCTTT
cdr3_aa: CASSLKGQNTEAFF
clone_size: NA
d_call: NA
j_call: TRBJ1-1
v_call: TRBV9

cdr3_nt: TGTGCCAGCAGCGCCGGGACTGTCAATGAGCAGTTCTTC
cdr3_aa: CASSAGTVNEQFF
clone_size: once
d_call: NA
j_call: TRBJ2-1
v_call: TRBV2

cdr3_nt: TGTGCCAGCGGACAAGGGGGGGGCGCAGGTGAAAAACTGTTTTTT
cdr3_aa: CASGQGGGAGEKLFF
clone_size: NA
d_call: NA
j_call: TRBJ1-4
v_call: TRBV5-8

cdr3_nt: TGTGCCTGGAGTCCGAGAGGTATGTTTTTAGACAGGGGGGATCAGCCCCAGCATTTT
cdr3_aa: CAWSPRGMFLDRGDQPQHF
clone_size: NA
d_call: TRBD1
j_call: TRBJ1-5
v_call: TRBV30

cdr3_nt: TGTGCCAGCAGGAGACAGGGGCTTGAAAAACTGTTTTTT
cdr3_aa: CASRRQGLEKLFF
clone_size: NA
d_call: TRBD1
j_call: TRBJ1-4
v_call: TRBV6-5

cdr3_nt: TGTGCCAGCAGTTACTTGGGACAGTTCTACGAGCAGTACTTC
cdr3_aa: CASSYLGQFYEQYF
clone_size: NA
d_call: TRBD1
j_call: TRBJ2-7
v_call: TRBV6-5

cdr3_nt: TGTGCCAGCAGCTTAGGGGTTGCGGGATCAGATACGCAGTATTTT
cdr3_aa: CASSLGVAGSDTQYF
clone_size: NA
d_call: NA
j_call: TRBJ2-3
v_call: TRBV7-9

cdr3_nt: TGTGCCAGCAGTGGACTAGGTCGCCCCCAGAGCTCCTACAATGAGCAGTTCTTC
cdr3_aa: CASSGLGRPQSSYNEQFF
clone_size: NA
d_call: TRBD2
j_call: TRBJ2-1
v_call: TRBV9

cdr3_nt: TGTGCCAGCTCACCACTGGACATTCAAGTCATGGCCGGGGAGCTGTTTTTT
cdr3_aa: CASSPLDIQVMAGELFF
clone_size: NA
d_call: NA
j_call: TRBJ2-2
v_call: TRBV18

cdr3_nt: TGTGCCAGTAGACAGACGGGAGTCTCCTACAATGAGCAGTTCTTC
cdr3_aa: CASRQTGVSYNEQFF
clone_size: NA
d_call: NA
j_call: TRBJ2-1
v_call: TRBV19

cdr3_nt: TGCGCCAGTCGGACAGGGGATGCCTCCTACGAGCAGTACTTC
cdr3_aa: CASRTGDASYEQYF
clone_size: NA
d_call: TRBD1
j_call: TRBJ2-7
v_call: TRBV5-1

cdr3_nt: TGTGCCAGCAGCGTAACTATTGGCACAGATACGCAGTATTTT
cdr3_aa: CASSVTIGTDTQYF
clone_size: NA
d_call: NA
j_call: TRBJ2-3
v_call: TRBV9

cdr3_nt: TGTGCCAGCACCAAGGGGACACCTAGGCGACTGTCTGGCAATCAGCCCCAGCATTTT
cdr3_aa: CASTKGTPRRLSGNQPQHF
clone_size: few
d_call: NA
j_call: TRBJ1-5
v_call: TRBV11-2

cdr3_nt: TGTGCCAGCAGCTTCACGGACAGGGGCACCGGGGAGCTGTTTTTT
cdr3_aa: CASSFTDRGTGELFF
clone_size: NA
d_call: TRBD1
j_call: TRBJ2-2
v_call: TRBV9